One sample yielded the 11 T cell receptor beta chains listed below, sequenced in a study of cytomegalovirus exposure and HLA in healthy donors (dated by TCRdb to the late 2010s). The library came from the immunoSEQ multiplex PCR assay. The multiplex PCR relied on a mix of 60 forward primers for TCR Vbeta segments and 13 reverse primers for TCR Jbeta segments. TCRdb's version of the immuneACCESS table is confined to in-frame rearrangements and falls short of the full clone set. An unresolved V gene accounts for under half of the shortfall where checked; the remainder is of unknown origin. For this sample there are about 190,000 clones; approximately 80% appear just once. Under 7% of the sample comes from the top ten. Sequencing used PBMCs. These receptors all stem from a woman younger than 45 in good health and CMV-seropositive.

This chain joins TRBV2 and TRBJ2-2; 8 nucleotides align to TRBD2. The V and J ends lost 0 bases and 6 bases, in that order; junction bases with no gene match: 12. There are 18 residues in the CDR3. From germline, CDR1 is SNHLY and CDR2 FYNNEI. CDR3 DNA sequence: TGTGCCAGCAGTGAAGCGGTACCCGGGAGGGCCCGCGCCGGGGAGCTGTTTTTT. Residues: CASSEAVPGRARAGELFF.

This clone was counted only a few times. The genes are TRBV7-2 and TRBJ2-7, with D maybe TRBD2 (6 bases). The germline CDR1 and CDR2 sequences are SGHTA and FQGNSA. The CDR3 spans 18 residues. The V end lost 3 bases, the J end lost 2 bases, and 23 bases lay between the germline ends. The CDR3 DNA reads TGTGCCAGCAGCTTCATCAGATCGAGGGGCGGGAAAGCCTACGAGCAGTACTTC. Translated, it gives CASSFIRSRGGKAYEQYF.

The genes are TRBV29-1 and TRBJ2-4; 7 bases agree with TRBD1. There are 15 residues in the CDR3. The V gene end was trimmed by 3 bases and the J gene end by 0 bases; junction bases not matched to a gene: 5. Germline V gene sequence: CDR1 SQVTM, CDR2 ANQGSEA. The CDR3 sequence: CSVELGGLAKNIQYF. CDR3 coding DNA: TGCAGCGTTGAGTTAGGGGGCCTAGCCAAAAACATTCAGTACTTC.

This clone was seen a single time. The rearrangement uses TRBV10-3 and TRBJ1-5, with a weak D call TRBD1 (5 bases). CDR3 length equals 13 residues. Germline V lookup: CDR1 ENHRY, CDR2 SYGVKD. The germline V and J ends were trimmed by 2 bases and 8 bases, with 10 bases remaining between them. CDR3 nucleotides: TGTGCCATCAGTGAGGGCAGGGAGGAGCCCCAGCATTTT. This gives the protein CAISEGREEPQHF.

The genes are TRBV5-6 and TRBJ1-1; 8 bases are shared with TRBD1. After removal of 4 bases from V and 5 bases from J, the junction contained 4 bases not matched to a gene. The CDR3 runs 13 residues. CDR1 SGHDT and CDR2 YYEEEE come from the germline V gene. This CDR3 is CASSNRGRTEAFF. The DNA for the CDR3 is TGTGCCAGCAGCAACAGGGGGAGAACTGAAGCTTTCTTT.

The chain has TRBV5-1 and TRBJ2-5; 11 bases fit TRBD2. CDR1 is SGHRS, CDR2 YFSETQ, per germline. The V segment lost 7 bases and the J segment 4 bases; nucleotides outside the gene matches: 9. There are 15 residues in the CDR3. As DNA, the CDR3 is TGCGCCAGCCCCAGAATAGCGGGAGGGGCAGAGACCCAGTACTTC. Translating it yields CASPRIAGGAETQYF.

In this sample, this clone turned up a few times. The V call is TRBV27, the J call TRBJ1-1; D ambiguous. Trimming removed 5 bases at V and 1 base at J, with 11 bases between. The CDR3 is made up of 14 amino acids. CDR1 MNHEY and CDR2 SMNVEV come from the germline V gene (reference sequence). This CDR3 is CASSVGGGNTEAFF. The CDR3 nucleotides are TGTGCCAGCAGTGTCGGCGGAGGGAACACTGAAGCTTTCTTT.

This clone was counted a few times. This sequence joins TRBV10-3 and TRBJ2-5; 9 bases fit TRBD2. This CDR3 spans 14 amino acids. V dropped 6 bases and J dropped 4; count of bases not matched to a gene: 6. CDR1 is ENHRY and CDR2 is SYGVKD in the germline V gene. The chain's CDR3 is CAIRAGTSRETQYF. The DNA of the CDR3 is TGTGCCATCAGAGCCGGGACTAGCAGAGAGACCCAGTACTTC.

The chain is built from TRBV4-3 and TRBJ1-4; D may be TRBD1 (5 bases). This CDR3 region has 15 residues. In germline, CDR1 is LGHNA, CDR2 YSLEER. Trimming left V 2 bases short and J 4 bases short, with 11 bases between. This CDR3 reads CASSQSYRFNEKLFF. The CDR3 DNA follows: TGCGCCAGCAGCCAATCTTACAGGTTTAATGAAAAACTGTTTTTT.

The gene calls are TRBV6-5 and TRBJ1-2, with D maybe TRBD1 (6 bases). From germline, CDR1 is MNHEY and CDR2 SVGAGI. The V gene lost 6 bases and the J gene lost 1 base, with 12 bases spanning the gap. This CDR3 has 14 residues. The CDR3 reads CASSRDKVNYGYTF. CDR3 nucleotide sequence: TGTGCCAGCAGCCGGGACAAGGTTAACTATGGCTACACCTTC.

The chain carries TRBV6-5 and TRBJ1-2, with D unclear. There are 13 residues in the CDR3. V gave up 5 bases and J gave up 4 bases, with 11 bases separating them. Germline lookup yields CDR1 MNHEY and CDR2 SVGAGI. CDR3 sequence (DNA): TGTGCCAGCAGTCAAAGAGTTACCTATGGCTACACCTTC. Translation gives CASSQRVTYGYTF.